A selection of T cell receptor beta chains follows, all from one sample in a study of blood T cell repertoires in COVID-19. The protocol was immunoSEQ multiplex PCR, while the TCRdb copy is restricted to in-frame clones and leaves out a portion. The table has roughly 230,000 clones, 80% to 90% seen once. The specimen sequenced was peripheral blood. The receptors originated from a man aged 35-49 years with active or convalescent COVID-19. Both conserved end residues are part of each CDR3. D genes are given only for firm matches. Expanded clones get a size class; other rows say once, few or many, or leave the size out.

>TRBV4-3|.|TRBJ2-1|.
TGCGCCAGCAGCCTAGGACAGAGCTCCTACAATGAGCAGTTCTTC
CASSLGQSSYNEQFF
>TRBV9|TRBD1|TRBJ1-2|.
TGTGCCAGCAGTACCGGGACAGGGTTAGGCTACACCTTC
CASSTGTGLGYTF
>TRBV6-5|.|TRBJ1-1|.
TGTGCCAGCAGTTACTCCGGGGGTTTGGGCACTGAAGCTTTCTTT
CASSYSGGLGTEAFF
>TRBV4-2|TRBD1|TRBJ2-7|.
TGTGCCAGCAGCCAAGGCCAGACAGGGGGCAGCGAGCAGTACTTC
CASSQGQTGGSEQYF
>TRBV7-9|.|TRBJ2-2|.
TGTGCCAGCAGCCCCAGCGAGGCCGGGGAGCTGTTTTTT
CASSPSEAGELFF
>TRBV7-9|TRBD2|TRBJ2-7|.
TGTGCCAGCAGCCAGAATAGCGGGAGGACTATTTCCTACGAGCAGTACTTC
CASSQNSGRTISYEQYF
>TRBV30|.|TRBJ1-1|once
TGTGCCTGGACGGGTATGAACACTGAAGCTTTCTTT
CAWTGMNTEAFF
>TRBV12-3/TRBV12-4|.|TRBJ1-1|many
TGTGCCAGCAGTGCTGTCAGGGGCACTGAAGCTTTCTTT
CASSAVRGTEAFF
>TRBV3-1/TRBV3-2|.|TRBJ2-1|.
TGTGCCAGCAGCCAAGATCTGGTCCGAGGGTTCTTC
CASSQDLVRGFF
>TRBV11-2|TRBD2|TRBJ2-3|.
TGTGCCAGCAGCTTAGATCAACTAGCGGGGGTTTATACGCAGTATTTT
CASSLDQLAGVYTQYF
>TRBV6-4|TRBD1|TRBJ2-6|.
TGTGCCAGCAGTGGGGACAGGGGAGCTGGGGCCAACGTCCTGACTTTC
CASSGDRGAGANVLTF
>TRBV7-9|TRBD1|TRBJ2-2|.
TGTGCCAGCAGCTCAACTCCGGGACAGGGACAGAACACCGGGGAGCTGTTTTTT
CASSSTPGQGQNTGELFF
>TRBV19|.|TRBJ1-2|.
TGTGCCAGTAGTATAGGGGGCGGCTACACCTTC
CASSIGGGYTF
>TRBV12-5|TRBD1|TRBJ1-1|.
TGTGCTAGCTCCCGAAATCAGGGGGCATTCACTGAAGCTTTCTTT
CASSRNQGAFTEAFF
>TRBV25-1|TRBD1|TRBJ1-2|.
TGTGCCAGCAGTGAGGCGGGACAGGGGTTCGCTGGCTACACCTTC
CASSEAGQGFAGYTF
>TRBV15|.|TRBJ1-4|.
TGTGCCACCAGCAGATTGGAGGGGTGGGAAAAACTGTTTTTT
CATSRLEGWEKLFF
>TRBV6-5|.|TRBJ2-5|.
TGTGCCAGCAGTTACTCGGACACCTATTCAGGGGAGACCCAGTACTTC
CASSYSDTYSGETQYF